Listed below are T cell receptor beta chains from one sample, sequenced in a study of blood T cell repertoires in COVID-19. Assay used: immunoSEQ multiplex PCR; TCRdb lists only in-frame clones, some missing. Among some 200,000 clones listed, approximately 87% were seen once. Sequencing was performed on peripheral blood. The source is a woman aged 55 to 70 with COVID-19, enrolled during active disease. CDR3s include the opening cysteine and the closing phenylalanine or tryptophan. Fields, in order: CDR3 DNA, CDR3 protein, D gene, clone size, J gene, V gene, CDR3 length. D genes are given only for firm matches. Size is stated for part of the rows, as once, few or many counts, or as a class when the clone is expanded.

cdr3_nt: TGTGCCAGCAGTTACTCGACAGCAATCACAGATACGCAGTATTTT
cdr3_aa: CASSYSTAITDTQYF
d_call: -
clone_size: -
j_call: TRBJ2-3
v_call: TRBV6-5
cdr3_length: 15

cdr3_nt: TGTGCCAGCAGCCTTCACCCCACAGGGGCCTACGAGCAGTACTTC
cdr3_aa: CASSLHPTGAYEQYF
d_call: TRBD1
clone_size: -
j_call: TRBJ2-7
v_call: TRBV9
cdr3_length: 15

cdr3_nt: TGTGCCAGTAGTGGGGACACCAATCAGCCCCAGCATTTT
cdr3_aa: CASSGDTNQPQHF
d_call: -
clone_size: -
j_call: TRBJ1-5
v_call: TRBV19
cdr3_length: 13

cdr3_nt: TGTGCCAGCAGTTCGACAGGGTATGTCACTGAAGCTTTCTTT
cdr3_aa: CASSSTGYVTEAFF
d_call: TRBD1
clone_size: -
j_call: TRBJ1-1
v_call: TRBV2
cdr3_length: 14

cdr3_nt: TGTGCCAGCACCTCCGGGGGGTTCTACGAGCAGTACTTC
cdr3_aa: CASTSGGFYEQYF
d_call: TRBD2
clone_size: -
j_call: TRBJ2-7
v_call: TRBV28
cdr3_length: 13

cdr3_nt: TGTGCCAGCTCACCCGGGACATCGAGGGGAAACACCATATATTTT
cdr3_aa: CASSPGTSRGNTIYF
d_call: -
clone_size: -
j_call: TRBJ1-3
v_call: TRBV18
cdr3_length: 15

cdr3_nt: TGTGCCTGGAGTGTCGGAGCGGGACTCCTTGTATACAATGAGCAGTTCTTC
cdr3_aa: CAWSVGAGLLVYNEQFF
d_call: TRBD2
clone_size: once
j_call: TRBJ2-1
v_call: TRBV30
cdr3_length: 17

cdr3_nt: TGTGCCACCAAAAAAGGGGGAGCTAGCACAGATACGCAGTATTTT
cdr3_aa: CATKKGGASTDTQYF
d_call: -
clone_size: -
j_call: TRBJ2-3
v_call: TRBV24-1
cdr3_length: 15

cdr3_nt: TGTGCCAGCAGTTTCCCCGGGACAGGGTTTGAAAAACAGTACTTC
cdr3_aa: CASSFPGTGFEKQYF
d_call: TRBD1
clone_size: -
j_call: TRBJ2-7
v_call: TRBV28
cdr3_length: 15

cdr3_nt: TGTGCCAGCAGCCAAGCGGATAATTCACCCCTCCACTTT
cdr3_aa: CASSQADNSPLHF
d_call: -
clone_size: -
j_call: TRBJ1-6
v_call: TRBV14
cdr3_length: 13

cdr3_nt: TGTGCCAGCAGCTTAGGGCTGGGCGGGGTCTCTGGAAACACCATATATTTT
cdr3_aa: CASSLGLGGVSGNTIYF
d_call: -
clone_size: once
j_call: TRBJ1-3
v_call: TRBV7-9
cdr3_length: 17

cdr3_nt: TGTGCCAGCAGCTTGGATTTGGGACTAGCCTACGAGCAGTACTTC
cdr3_aa: CASSLDLGLAYEQYF
d_call: TRBD2
clone_size: -
j_call: TRBJ2-7
v_call: TRBV5-4
cdr3_length: 15

cdr3_nt: TGCGCCAGCAGCGAGGGTGGGCAGGTAGGACAGCCCCAGCATTTT
cdr3_aa: CASSEGGQVGQPQHF
d_call: -
clone_size: -
j_call: TRBJ1-5
v_call: TRBV5-1
cdr3_length: 15

cdr3_nt: TGCGCCAGCAGACCTGGGACAGCAAATGAAAAACTGTTTTTT
cdr3_aa: CASRPGTANEKLFF
d_call: TRBD1
clone_size: -
j_call: TRBJ1-4
v_call: TRBV5-1
cdr3_length: 14

cdr3_nt: TGTGCCAGCAGCCCCGGACTAGCGGGGAGTAATGTGGAGCAGTACTTC
cdr3_aa: CASSPGLAGSNVEQYF
d_call: TRBD2
clone_size: -
j_call: TRBJ2-7
v_call: TRBV13
cdr3_length: 16

cdr3_nt: TGTGCCAGCAGTATTCCGGGACAGGGTCGAGAGACCCAGTACTTC
cdr3_aa: CASSIPGQGRETQYF
d_call: TRBD1
clone_size: -
j_call: TRBJ2-5
v_call: TRBV28
cdr3_length: 15

cdr3_nt: TGCAGCGTTCGACAGGGGGCGCGTGAAGCTTTCTTT
cdr3_aa: CSVRQGAREAFF
d_call: TRBD1
clone_size: -
j_call: TRBJ1-1
v_call: TRBV29-1
cdr3_length: 12

cdr3_nt: TGTGCCAGCAGCATCGAAGTGAAGCACTATAATTCACCCCTCCACTTT
cdr3_aa: CASSIEVKHYNSPLHF
d_call: -
clone_size: -
j_call: TRBJ1-6
v_call: TRBV21-1
cdr3_length: 16

cdr3_nt: TGCGCCAGCAGCCCCGGGACAGGGAGCCCCTTCACAGATACGCAGTATTTT
cdr3_aa: CASSPGTGSPFTDTQYF
d_call: TRBD1
clone_size: -
j_call: TRBJ2-3
v_call: TRBV5-1
cdr3_length: 17

cdr3_nt: TGTGCCAGCAGCCAATGGGTGAACGGGGTCAGAAGTGAAAAACTGTTTTTT
cdr3_aa: CASSQWVNGVRSEKLFF
d_call: -
clone_size: -
j_call: TRBJ1-4
v_call: TRBV4-2
cdr3_length: 17

cdr3_nt: TGTGCCAGCAGCAACAGGGCCTCCTACGAGCAGTACTTC
cdr3_aa: CASSNRASYEQYF
d_call: -
clone_size: once
j_call: TRBJ2-7
v_call: TRBV5-8
cdr3_length: 13

cdr3_nt: TGTGCCAGCAGCTTAACGGCCACCACAGATACGCAGTATTTT
cdr3_aa: CASSLTATTDTQYF
d_call: -
clone_size: -
j_call: TRBJ2-3
v_call: TRBV7-3
cdr3_length: 14

cdr3_nt: TGTGCCAGTAGTAGACAGGGTGACAATCAGCCCCAGCATTTT
cdr3_aa: CASSRQGDNQPQHF
d_call: TRBD1
clone_size: -
j_call: TRBJ1-5
v_call: TRBV19
cdr3_length: 14

cdr3_nt: TGTGCCAGCAGTTACTTTTCGGGGGACCTATTGAACACCGGGGAGCTGTTTTTT
cdr3_aa: CASSYFSGDLLNTGELFF
d_call: -
clone_size: -
j_call: TRBJ2-2
v_call: TRBV6-2/TRBV6-3
cdr3_length: 18

cdr3_nt: TGTGCCAGCAGCTTAGGACAGGGGGCCTATGGCTACACCTTC
cdr3_aa: CASSLGQGAYGYTF
d_call: TRBD1
clone_size: -
j_call: TRBJ1-2
v_call: TRBV7-9
cdr3_length: 14

cdr3_nt: TGTGCCAGCAGCTTAGGGGGAGGGCTAGCGTTGAGTGAGCAGTTCTTC
cdr3_aa: CASSLGGGLALSEQFF
d_call: TRBD2
clone_size: -
j_call: TRBJ2-1
v_call: TRBV11-3
cdr3_length: 16

cdr3_nt: TGTGCCAGCAGTTTCAGGCTAGCGGGATACACCGGGGAGCTGTTTTTT
cdr3_aa: CASSFRLAGYTGELFF
d_call: TRBD2
clone_size: -
j_call: TRBJ2-2
v_call: TRBV28
cdr3_length: 16

cdr3_nt: TGCAGCGTTGGACAGGGGCGAAACATTCAGTACTTC
cdr3_aa: CSVGQGRNIQYF
d_call: TRBD1
clone_size: -
j_call: TRBJ2-4
v_call: TRBV29-1
cdr3_length: 12

cdr3_nt: TGTGCCAGCAGTGATATGGCTCCCTCTGGAAACACCATATATTTT
cdr3_aa: CASSDMAPSGNTIYF
d_call: -
clone_size: -
j_call: TRBJ1-3
v_call: TRBV2
cdr3_length: 15

cdr3_nt: TGTGCCTGGAGTCGGGACAGGGACGCTGAAGCTTTCTTT
cdr3_aa: CAWSRDRDAEAFF
d_call: TRBD1
clone_size: -
j_call: TRBJ1-1
v_call: TRBV30
cdr3_length: 13

cdr3_nt: TGCAGCGTTAGCGGACTAGCGGGATCTGGGGAGCTGTTTTTT
cdr3_aa: CSVSGLAGSGELFF
d_call: TRBD2
clone_size: -
j_call: TRBJ2-2
v_call: TRBV29-1
cdr3_length: 14

cdr3_nt: TGTGCCAGCAGTTCCTCTGCGGGGTACAATGAGCAGTTCTTC
cdr3_aa: CASSSSAGYNEQFF
d_call: -
clone_size: -
j_call: TRBJ2-1
v_call: TRBV6-5
cdr3_length: 14

cdr3_nt: TGTGCCAGCAGCCAAGGGTTCACGGGAGGCTACACCTTC
cdr3_aa: CASSQGFTGGYTF
d_call: -
clone_size: -
j_call: TRBJ1-2
v_call: TRBV4-2
cdr3_length: 13

cdr3_nt: TGCGCCAGCGGACTTAGCGGGAGTACGGAAGATACGCAGTATTTT
cdr3_aa: CASGLSGSTEDTQYF
d_call: TRBD2
clone_size: -
j_call: TRBJ2-3
v_call: TRBV5-1
cdr3_length: 15

cdr3_nt: TGTGCCAGCACCCTACTAGCGGGAGTATACAATGAGCAGTTCTTC
cdr3_aa: CASTLLAGVYNEQFF
d_call: TRBD2
clone_size: -
j_call: TRBJ2-1
v_call: TRBV6-5
cdr3_length: 15

cdr3_nt: TGTGCTAGTGGCCAGGGGACAGGGGTTGGTTACGAGCAGTACTTC
cdr3_aa: CASGQGTGVGYEQYF
d_call: TRBD1
clone_size: -
j_call: TRBJ2-7
v_call: TRBV12-5
cdr3_length: 15

cdr3_nt: TGTGCCAGCAGCCCCAAGGGAGACTTTGAAGCTTTCTTT
cdr3_aa: CASSPKGDFEAFF
d_call: -
clone_size: -
j_call: TRBJ1-1
v_call: TRBV3-1/TRBV3-2
cdr3_length: 13

cdr3_nt: TGTGCCAGCAGCCAGAGACTGGCCGGGACAGGGGGCGACGGCAATCAGCCCCAGCATTTT
cdr3_aa: CASSQRLAGTGGDGNQPQHF
d_call: TRBD1
clone_size: -
j_call: TRBJ1-5
v_call: TRBV3-1/TRBV3-2
cdr3_length: 20